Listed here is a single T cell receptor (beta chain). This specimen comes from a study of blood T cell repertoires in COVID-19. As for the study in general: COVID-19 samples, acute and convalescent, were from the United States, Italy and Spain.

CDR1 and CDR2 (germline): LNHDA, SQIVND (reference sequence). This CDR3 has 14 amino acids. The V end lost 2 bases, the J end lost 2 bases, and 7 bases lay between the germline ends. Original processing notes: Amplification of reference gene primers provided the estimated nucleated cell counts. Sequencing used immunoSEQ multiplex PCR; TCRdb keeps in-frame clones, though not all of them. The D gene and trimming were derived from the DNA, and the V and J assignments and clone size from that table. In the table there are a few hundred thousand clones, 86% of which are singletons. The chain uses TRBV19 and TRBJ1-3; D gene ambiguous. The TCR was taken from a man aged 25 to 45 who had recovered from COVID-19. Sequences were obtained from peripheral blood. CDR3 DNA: TGTGCCAGTAGTATAACGGGAGCTGGAAACACCATATATTTT. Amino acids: CASSITGAGNTIYF.